This T cell receptor beta chain was found in a study of blood T cell repertoires in COVID-19. Assay used: immunoSEQ multiplex PCR; TCRdb lists only in-frame clones, some missing. Of more than 65,000 clones in the sample, 82% were seen once. This clonotype originated in a human donor in a cohort sampled during active COVID-19. The sequenced sample consisted of peripheral blood.

The chain's CDR3 is CASSSSSVGRTQYF. The CDR3 DNA reads as TGTGCCAGCAGCTCATCTAGCGTCGGTCGTACGCAGTATTTT. J is TRBJ2-3 and V is TRBV7-2; perhaps TRBD2 as D (6 bases). Trimming removed 4 bases from V and 8 bases from J, with 16 bases in between. The CDR3 runs 14 residues. The germline V gene has CDR1 SGHTA and CDR2 FQGNSA.